This T cell receptor (beta chain) was sequenced for a study of CD8+ T cells in alopecia areata (dated by TCRdb to 2016 to 2019). Describing the broader study: The treated patients, all with moderate-to-severe alopecia areata, were enrolled in an open-label pilot trial of oral tofacitinib given at 5 to 10 mg twice daily. Patients received tofacitinib for 6 to 18 months and were then followed off drug for 6 months to check for delayed response and recurrence. To study T cell clonal expansion in alopecia areata, the researchers applied high-throughput TCRbeta sequencing to both the C3H/HeJ mouse model and human patients. In humans, TCRbeta sequencing was performed on scalp tissue and on sorted CD4+ and CD8+ peripheral blood T cells from healthy controls and from patients with patchy or totalis/universalis alopecia areata. Tofacitinib-treated patients had biopsies at baseline and at 4 and 24 weeks of treatment, with a later scalp biopsy in several patients. Scalp clonality was compared among normal scalp (n=4), patchy alopecia areata scalp (n=8), and alopecia totalis/universalis scalp (n=8). RNA was obtained with the PAXgene miRNA kit for fixed scalp, the miRNeasy kit for PBMCs, and the RNeasy kit for mouse skin. Amplification of TCRbeta CDR3 regions was done by immunoSEQ multiplex PCR using 35 Vbeta forward primers and 13 Jbeta reverse primers. The paper's findings and limits, for the study overall: Compared with normal scalp, lesional scalp, particularly in alopecia totalis/universalis, had higher clonality and more expanded CD8+ clones, which suggests antigenic drive. Unlike mouse skin, which is dominated by gammadelta T cells, normal human skin has resident alphabeta T cells that are also sequenced, and this complicates analysis of the scalp TCR repertoire. TCR sequences shared between patients were less clear than in mice, possibly partly because of HLA diversity in the patient population.

The method behind the library was the immunoSEQ multiplex PCR assay. RNA was extracted from all samples and reverse transcribed into cDNA, which served as template for TCR sequencing. SuperScript III was used for first-strand cDNA synthesis, primed with a 2:1 mix of oligo-dT and random hexamers. A synthetic immune receptor repertoire was used to assess amplification bias, and residual bias was removed computationally. As for the original processing: After raw reads were preprocessed to remove errors, the CDR3 was defined following IMGT conventions as running from the conserved cysteine to phenylalanine. Clonality was calculated as 1 minus Shannon entropy normalized by log2 of the number of productive unique TCRs. Scalp TCRbeta sequences were cross-referenced with sorted blood CD4 and CD8 repertoires so that the CD4 or CD8 identity of scalp clones could be inferred. TCRdb stores this immuneACCESS table with in-frame sequences only. Part of the clones is absent; in the studies checked, under half of the shortfall reflects unresolved V genes, and no reason is known for the rest. The V and J calls and the clone size are those of that table, but D and trimming were determined from the DNA. This sample holds 130,000 to 150,000 clones; around 49% were observed only once. Jointly, the top ten make up around 1% of the sample.

This clone occurred a few times. Its recognized antigen is unknown. Nothing much larger sits one base from this clone, and base qualities are not available. In the paper's terms, the time point label means: baseline before oral tofacitinib. Lesional scalp punch biopsies and peripheral blood were collected from alopecia areata patients. After PBMCs were isolated by density centrifugation and stained for CD3, CD4 and CD8, a FACSAria was used to sort CD4+ and CD8+ T cells. The TCR was taken from a human donor with alopecia areata. The sequences come from CD4+ T cells sorted from blood, collected at week 0.

The nucleotide sequence is given as TGTGCCAGCAGTTTGGGGAACCAAGAGACCCAGTACTTC. Its translation reads: CASSLGNQETQYF. The rearranged segments are TRBV28 and TRBJ2-5, with no confident D gene call. A distance of 5 bases separates the germline ends of V and J, which lose 3 bases and 0 bases respectively. CDR1 and CDR2, per the germline V gene, are MDHEN and SYDVKM. Reading from cysteine to phenylalanine, the CDR3 counts 13 amino acids. Solely the CDR3 DNA is kept, with 39 bases framed from the first base. Extended through the reference TRBV28 and TRBJ2-5 proteins, this CDR3 yields the full variable domain: DVKVTQSSRYLVKRTGEKVFLECVQDMDHENMFWYRQDPGLGLRLIYFSYDVKMKEKGDIPEGYSVSREKKERFSLILESASTNQTSMYLCASSLGNQETQYFGPGTRLLVL.